This entry is about one TCR beta chain. This record comes from a study of cytomegalovirus exposure and HLA in healthy donors. Sequenced by immunoSEQ multiplex PCR; TCRdb stores in-frame clones only, minus some. The sample includes 250,000 to 350,000 clones, roughly 90% of them seen just once. Germline CDR1 is LGHNA and CDR2 is YNFKEQ. The J segment lost 2 bases and the V segment lost 0 bases, leaving 2 bases of the junction unmatched. The CDR3 has 17 residues. Sequenced sample: PBMCs. J is TRBJ2-1 and V is TRBV4-2; 12 bases are a match to TRBD2. The clonotype originates from a woman aged 18-30 years in good health and CMV-seronegative. The CDR3 DNA reads as TGTGCCAGCAGCCAAGAGGCTAGCGGGGGGGCCTACAATGAGCAGTTCTTC. Its translation is CASSQEASGGAYNEQFF.